This T cell receptor beta chain came from a study of T cells in Graves' hyperthyroidism and ophthalmopathy (dated by TCRdb to the late 2010s). Regarding the complete study: Peripheral blood samples were taken at the time of initial diagnosis, prior to any treatment. After blood sampling, hyperthyroidism patients were treated with methimazole at a starting dose of 30 mg daily, and ophthalmopathy patients were treated with high-dose intravenous methylprednisolone. Thyroid tissue and blood T-cell repertoires from roughly six Graves' hyperthyroidism patients were also compared in the study. Prospective prediction of ophthalmopathy was tested in an independent validation cohort of fewer than 20 hyperthyroidism patients and some 17 patients who later progressed to ophthalmopathy. The paper reports TCR Vbeta CDR3 sequencing of 140 or so peripheral blood samples: some 44 ophthalmopathy, about 75 hyperthyroidism and around 17 progressor patients. The 100 or so discovery patients were randomly split 7:3 into training and test sets. To identify distinguishing TCR V-J signatures, a discovery cohort of 100 or so patients was used, comprising 43 with Graves' ophthalmopathy and around 60 with stable Graves' hyperthyroidism. Points the paper makes about the study in general: Sample size was not statistically predetermined, and investigators were not blinded to group allocation. In validation, the model predicted progression to ophthalmopathy a median of approximately 6.6 months before onset, with about 71% sensitivity and about 75% specificity. Most expanded thyroid clonotypes (frequency above 0.001) were also detected in blood, suggesting blood repertoires may reflect thyroid immune responses. Ophthalmopathy was separated from stable hyperthyroidism by a 13 V-J signature model, with approximately 89% sensitivity and approximately 81% specificity obtained in cross-validation and 80%/75% obtained in testing.

The TCR beta CDR3 regions were amplified from the RNA transcripts. The first round of RT-PCR for the TCR CDR3 was performed with the HTBI primer set and the Qiagen OneStep RT-PCR kit. Libraries were constructed in a second round of multiplex PCR, after which size selection and purification were carried out. The libraries were sequenced on an Illumina HiSeq2000 using paired-end 100 bp reads. Per the authors' processing: Raw data were processed with SOAPnuke, discarding reads with adapters, uncalled bases, mean Phred below 15, or no exact constant-primer or identifier match. High-quality paired reads were merged using COPE v1.2.5, and each unique nucleotide sequence was defined as a clonotype. MiTCR v1.1 was used to align the clonotypes against IMGT TRBV, TRBD and TRBJ reference segments. The analysis included only V-J combinations with a frequency above 0.0001, which together covered roughly 99% of the repertoires. A TCS score was defined as the ratio between F50 (clonal expansion) and ExV (chaos), using BLOSUM62-based TCRdist between CDR3 peptides within each V-J. Welch's t-statistics and random forest reduced around 510 V-J features to about 13, which were used in a naive Bayes classifier (R e1071). TCRdb trimmed public reads at Q25 via fastp, called clones via MiXCR and kept in-frame beta chains. Rows are unified per CDR3 protein, each entry keeping the most common DNA and genes. V and J calls and clone size were set by TCRdb, not the authors. The sample contains about 290,000 distinct CDR3 sequences, roughly an eighth of them found a single time. The ten most abundant clones make up 6.5% to 10% of the sample.

This clonotype has a count of ten or more. The specificity of this receptor is unknown. No clone much larger than this one lies a single base away; base qualities are absent. Graves' hyperthyroidism was defined as stable when no progression to ophthalmopathy occurred over 18 months of follow-up. The hyperthyroidism patients were between 18 and 65 years old and newly diagnosed, with a disease duration of less than 2 months. Any patient with an uncontrolled infection, another autoimmune disease, pregnancy or lactation was excluded. Diagnoses relied on clinical symptoms, serum thyroxine and TRAb, thyroid ultrasound and orbital computed tomography. PBMCs were isolated from about 10 ml of fresh peripheral blood by Ficoll-Paque density gradient centrifugation. Trizol reagent was used to extract total RNA, and RNA quality was then checked on an Agilent 2100 Bioanalyzer. V is pared back by 3 bases and J by 3 bases, with 11 bases lying between the germline termini. Spanning cysteine to phenylalanine, the CDR3 consists of 14 amino acids. Just the 42-base CDR3 DNA is kept, in frame starting at base 1. Via the germline V gene (reference sequence), CDR1 is LGHDT and CDR2 YNNKEL.

The V and J genes are TRBV3-1 and TRBJ2-5; TRBD1 is possibly the D segment (6 matching bases). The TCR comes from a woman aged 40 to 49 with Graves' hyperthyroidism. Sequencing used blood. The bases read TGTGCCAGCAGCCAGGCAGCAGGGGAAGAGACCCAGTACTTC. This yields the protein CASSQAAGEETQYF.